This TCR beta chain stems from a study of shared clonotypes between healthy human individuals. The overall study: Sampling drew on donors who were two women and a few men aged 18 to 49.

Germline V CDR1 and CDR2: SQVTM, ANQGSEA. The CDR3 runs to 14 residues. V was cut by 2 bases and J by 4 bases, with 14 bases left in between. The deep-level immunoSEQ assay was used. Sequencing used immunoSEQ multiplex PCR; TCRdb keeps in-frame clones, though not all of them. The table has about 470,000 clones, 75% to 85% seen once. Sample: PBMCs. J is TRBJ2-5 and V is TRBV29-1; D is perhaps TRBD2 (6 bases). The receptor was isolated from a woman in her 40s in good health. Some clones in this sample may be carry-over from other donors' samples. The CDR3 DNA sequence: TGCAGCGTTGAAAGGGCGGGAAGGTCAGAGACCCAGTACTTC. Its translation is CSVERAGRSETQYF.